This T cell receptor beta chain was sequenced for a study of cytomegalovirus exposure and HLA in healthy donors. Researchers ran the PCR with 60 Vbeta and 13 Jbeta primers. Libraries were prepared by immunoSEQ multiplex PCR; TCRdb keeps only in-frame clonotypes and omits some of them. The table includes 95,000 to 150,000 clones, more than 9% detected once. This clone was seen only a few times. Germline V gene data show CDR1 as SNHLY and CDR2 as FYNNEI. This CDR3 contains 17 residues. This sequence was found in a woman aged 18-30 years in good health and CMV-seropositive. Input material: PBMCs. The gene calls are TRBV2 and TRBJ2-5, with 9 bases fitting TRBD1. The J call is doubtful: the DNA matches TRBJ2-7 better. The CDR3 loop is CASSPTLSTGGFYEQYF. CDR3 bases: TGTGCCAGCAGTCCAACACTATCGACAGGGGGATTCTACGAGCAGTACTTC.